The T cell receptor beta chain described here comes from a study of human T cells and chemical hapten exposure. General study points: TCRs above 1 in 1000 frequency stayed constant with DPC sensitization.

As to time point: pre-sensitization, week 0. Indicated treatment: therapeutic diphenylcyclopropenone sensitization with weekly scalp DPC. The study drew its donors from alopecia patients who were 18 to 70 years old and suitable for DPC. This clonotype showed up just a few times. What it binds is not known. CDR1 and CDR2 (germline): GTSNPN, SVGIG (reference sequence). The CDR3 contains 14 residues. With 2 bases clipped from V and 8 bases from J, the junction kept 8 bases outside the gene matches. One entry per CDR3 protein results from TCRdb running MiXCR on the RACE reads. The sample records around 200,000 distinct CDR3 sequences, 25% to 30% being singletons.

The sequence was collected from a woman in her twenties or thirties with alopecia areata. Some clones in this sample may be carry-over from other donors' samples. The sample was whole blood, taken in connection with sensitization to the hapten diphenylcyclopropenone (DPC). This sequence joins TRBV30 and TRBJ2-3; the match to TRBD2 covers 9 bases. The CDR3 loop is CAWSPAGGGVTQYF. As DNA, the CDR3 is TGTGCCTGGAGTCCGGCGGGAGGGGGGGTTACGCAGTATTTT.